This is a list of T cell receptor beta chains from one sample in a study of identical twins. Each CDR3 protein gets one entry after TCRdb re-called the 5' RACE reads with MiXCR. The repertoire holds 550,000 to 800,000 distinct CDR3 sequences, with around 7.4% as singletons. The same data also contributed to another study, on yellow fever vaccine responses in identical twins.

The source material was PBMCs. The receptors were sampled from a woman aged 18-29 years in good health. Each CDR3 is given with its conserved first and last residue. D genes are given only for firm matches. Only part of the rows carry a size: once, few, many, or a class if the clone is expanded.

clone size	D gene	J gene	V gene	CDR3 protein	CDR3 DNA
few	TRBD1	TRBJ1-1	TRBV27	CASSRTGPGTEAFF	TGTGCCAGCAGTAGGACAGGCCCGGGGACTGAAGCTTTCTTT
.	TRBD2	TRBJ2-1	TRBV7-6	CASSLPPSGSVGGEQFF	TGTGCCAGCAGCTTGCCCCCTAGCGGGAGTGTGGGAGGCGAGCAGTTCTTC
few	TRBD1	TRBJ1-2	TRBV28	CASAEGAPYGYTF	TGTGCCAGCGCGGAGGGGGCTCCTTATGGCTACACCTTC
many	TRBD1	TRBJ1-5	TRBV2	CASRGTGDQPQHF	TGTGCCAGCAGGGGGACAGGGGATCAGCCCCAGCATTTT
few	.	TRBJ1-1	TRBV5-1	CASLDPSGGTEAFF	TGCGCCAGCCTGGATCCTTCGGGGGGCACTGAAGCTTTCTTT
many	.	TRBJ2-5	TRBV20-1	CSARVPRGETQYF	TGCAGTGCTAGAGTTCCCAGAGGAGAGACCCAGTACTTC
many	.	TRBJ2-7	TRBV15	CATSRNMNEQYF	TGTGCCACCAGCAGAAATATGAACGAGCAGTACTTC
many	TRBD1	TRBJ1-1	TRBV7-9	CASRHPGGGAEAFF	TGTGCCAGCAGACACCCAGGGGGGGGTGCTGAAGCTTTCTTT
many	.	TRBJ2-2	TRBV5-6	CASSFRTQGTGELFF	TGTGCCAGCAGCTTCAGGACTCAGGGCACCGGGGAGCTGTTTTTT
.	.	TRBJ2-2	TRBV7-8	CASSLVGGPPGELFF	TGTGCCAGCAGCTTAGTCGGCGGTCCGCCCGGGGAGCTGTTTTTT
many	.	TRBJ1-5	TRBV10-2	CASSESTGLRGNQPQHF	TGCGCCAGCAGTGAGTCGACGGGGTTGAGGGGCAATCAGCCCCAGCATTTT
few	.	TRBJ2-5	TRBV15	CANRDMGFETQYF	TGTGCCAACCGGGACATGGGCTTTGAGACCCAGTACTTC
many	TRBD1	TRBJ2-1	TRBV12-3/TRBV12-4	CASSFQGQGYNEQFF	TGTGCCAGCAGTTTCCAGGGACAGGGGTACAATGAGCAGTTCTTC
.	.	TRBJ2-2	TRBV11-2	CASSPWDSTTGELFF	TGTGCCAGCAGCCCGTGGGACTCCACCACCGGGGAGCTGTTTTTT
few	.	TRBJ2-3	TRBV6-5	CASSYAGSADTQYF	TGTGCCAGCAGTTACGCGGGAAGCGCAGATACGCAGTATTTT
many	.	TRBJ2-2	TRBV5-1	CASSDLGRTNTGELFF	TGCGCCAGCAGTGATTTAGGGCGGACGAACACCGGGGAGCTGTTTTTT
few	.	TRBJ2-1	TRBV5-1	CASSLESEQFF	TGCGCCAGCAGCTTGGAAAGTGAGCAGTTCTTC
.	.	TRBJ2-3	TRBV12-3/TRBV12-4	CASSPSVGSTDTQYF	TGTGCCAGCAGCCCCTCCGTAGGCTCGACAGATACGCAGTATTTT
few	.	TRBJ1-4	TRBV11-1	CASSDPTALGPQLSHEKLFF	TGTGCCAGCAGCGACCCGACAGCCCTGGGACCTCAACTAAGTCATGAAAAACTGTTTTTT
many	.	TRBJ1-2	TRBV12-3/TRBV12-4	CASSFTSGVYGYTF	TGTGCCAGCAGTTTCACTTCAGGGGTCTATGGCTACACCTTC
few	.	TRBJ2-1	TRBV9	CASSARGLERNEQFF	TGTGCCAGCAGCGCCCGGGGCCTGGAGCGCAATGAGCAGTTCTTC
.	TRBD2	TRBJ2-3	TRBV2	CASSIPGASGGYTQYF	TGTGCCAGCAGCATACCCGGGGCTAGCGGGGGATATACGCAGTATTTT
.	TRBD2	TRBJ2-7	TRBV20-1	CSASGGTYEQYF	TGCAGTGCTAGCGGGGGGACCTACGAGCAGTACTTC
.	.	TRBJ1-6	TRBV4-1	CASSRTDMGSDSPLHF	TGCGCCAGCAGCCGGACTGATATGGGGAGTGATTCACCCCTCCACTTT
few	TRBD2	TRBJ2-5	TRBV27	CASSFGGREETQYF	TGTGCCAGCAGTTTTGGCGGGAGGGAAGAGACCCAGTACTTC
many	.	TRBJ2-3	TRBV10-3	CAISVSTDTQYF	TGTGCCATCAGTGTTAGCACAGATACGCAGTATTTT
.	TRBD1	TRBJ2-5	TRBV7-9	CASRGTGAIRETQYF	TGTGCCAGCAGAGGGACAGGGGCCATCAGAGAGACCCAGTACTTC
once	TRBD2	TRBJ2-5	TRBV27	CASSPGTSGSGQETQYF	TGTGCCAGCAGTCCAGGGACTAGCGGGAGTGGCCAAGAGACCCAGTACTTC
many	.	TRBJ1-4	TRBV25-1	CASKENEKLFF	TGTGCCAGCAAAGAAAATGAAAAACTGTTTTTT
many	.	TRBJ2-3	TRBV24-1	CATSGELGRTTDTQYF	TGTGCCACCAGTGGTGAACTGGGACGGACCACAGATACGCAGTATTTT
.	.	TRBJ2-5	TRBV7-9	CASSHPWANQETQYF	TGTGCCAGCAGCCATCCCTGGGCGAATCAAGAGACCCAGTACTTC
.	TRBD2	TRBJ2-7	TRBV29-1	CSVAQGLAAYEQYF	TGCAGCGTTGCCCAGGGACTAGCGGCCTACGAGCAGTACTTC
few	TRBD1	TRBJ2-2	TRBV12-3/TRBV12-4	CASSPRTGEVTGELFF	TGTGCCAGCAGTCCCCGGACAGGGGAGGTAACCGGGGAGCTGTTTTTT
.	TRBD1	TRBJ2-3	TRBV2	CASSADRPLSGDTQYF	TGTGCCAGCAGCGCGGACAGGCCCCTTAGTGGAGATACGCAGTATTTT
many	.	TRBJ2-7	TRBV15	CATSRDRYEQYF	TGTGCCACCAGCAGAGACCGTTACGAGCAGTACTTC
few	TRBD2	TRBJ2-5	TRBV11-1	CASSRPPAGGQGPYQETQYF	TGTGCCAGCAGCCGCCCCCCGGCGGGAGGGCAGGGTCCGTATCAAGAGACCCAGTACTTC
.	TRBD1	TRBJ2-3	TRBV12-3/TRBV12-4	CASSLGGQGSDTQYF	TGTGCCAGCAGTTTAGGGGGACAGGGCTCAGATACGCAGTATTTT
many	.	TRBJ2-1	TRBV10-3	CAISPGPTYNEQFF	TGTGCCATCAGCCCCGGACCTACCTACAATGAGCAGTTCTTC
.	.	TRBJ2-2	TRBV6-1	CASSHEGGTGELFF	TGTGCCAGCAGCCACGAGGGGGGCACCGGGGAGCTGTTTTTT
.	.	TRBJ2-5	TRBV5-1	CASALEGSRGETQYF	TGCGCCAGTGCGTTGGAGGGAAGTAGGGGGGAGACCCAGTACTTC
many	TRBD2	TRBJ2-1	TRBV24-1	CATSDISPFSGSSYNEQFF	TGTGCCACCAGTGATATAAGTCCCTTTAGCGGGAGCTCCTACAATGAGCAGTTCTTC
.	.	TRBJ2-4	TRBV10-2	CASSEELWGIAKNIQYF	TGCGCCAGCAGTGAGGAGTTGTGGGGTATAGCCAAAAACATTCAGTACTTC
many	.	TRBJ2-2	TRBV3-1	CASRLNTGELFF	TGTGCCAGCAGACTGAACACCGGGGAGCTGTTTTTT
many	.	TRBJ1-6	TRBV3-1	CASSRTQYNSPLHF	TGTGCCAGCAGCCGGACACAGTATAATTCACCCCTCCACTTT